The 21 T cell receptor beta chains below all came from one sample that was sequenced in a study of Tregs in tolerant kidney transplant recipients. Assay: immunoSEQ multiplex PCR; the TCRdb copy retains only in-frame clones and omits some. The table lists about 69,000 clones, roughly 89% of them singletons. The sample was CD4+ T cells from blood, taken before the transplant. The receptors derive from a human donor who received a combined kidney and bone marrow transplant.

The gene calls are TRBV4-2 and TRBJ2-1; tentatively, D is TRBD1 (6 bases). The CDR3 runs 14 residues. Between the trimmed V and J ends, which lost 1 base and 7 bases, there was a span of 11 bases. CDR1 is LGHNA and CDR2 is YNFKEQ in the germline V gene. The CDR3 protein is CASSQVTGGNEQFF. The CDR3 DNA reads as TGTGCCAGCAGCCAAGTGACAGGCGGGAATGAGCAGTTCTTC.

The rearrangement uses TRBV9 and TRBJ2-3, with TRBD2 as a possible D gene (6 bases). Trimming left V 5 bases short and J 3 bases short, with 7 bases between. The CDR3 extends over 12 amino acids. Germline assignment: CDR1 SGDLS and CDR2 YYNGEE. The CDR3 sequence is CASRGGTDTQYF. In DNA form, the CDR3 reads TGTGCCAGCAGGGGGGGAACAGATACGCAGTATTTT.

The V call is TRBV9, the J call TRBJ2-2; 7 bases map to TRBD1. The length of the CDR3 is 16 residues. Germline V CDR1 and CDR2: SGDLS, YYNGEE. V shed 4 bases and J 2 bases; nucleotides not matched to a gene: 8. CDR3 DNA: TGTGCCAGCAGCAGGCATACAGGGGTTAACACCGGGGAGCTGTTTTTT. It translates to CASSRHTGVNTGELFF.

CDR3 DNA: TGTGCCAGCAGTTTTCTACTGAGACAGACTGAAGCTTTCTTT. Translating it yields CASSFLLRQTEAFF. This sequence joins TRBV28 and TRBJ1-1; possible D gene TRBD1, 5 bases. The germline V and J ends were trimmed by 3 bases and 5 bases, with 13 bases remaining between them. CDR1 and CDR2 (germline): MDHEN, SYDVKM. This CDR3 has 14 amino acids.

This chain links TRBV30 with TRBJ2-6; 9 bases line up with TRBD2. V trimming: 2 bases; J trimming: 1 base; junction bases outside the gene matches: 21. Looked up from germline, CDR1 is GTSNPN and CDR2 is SVGIG (reference sequence). The CDR3 runs to 22 residues. The CDR3 region has the DNA TGTGCCTGGAGTCCGCCCCGGGCGGGAAGTCTAGCGGGGCTGTCTGGGGCCAACGTCCTGACTTTC. This encodes CAWSPPRAGSLAGLSGANVLTF.

A single count supports this clone. The V gene is TRBV19, the J gene TRBJ1-1, with D perhaps matching TRBD1 (5 bases). V lost 2 bases to trimming and J lost 5 bases, with 21 bases between them. CDR1 is LNHDA and CDR2 is SQIVND in the germline V gene (reference sequence). The CDR3 totals 17 residues. CDR3 DNA sequence: TGTGCCAGTAGTATAACCCCAGGGACCTCGGGGGGTACTGAAGCTTTCTTT. Encoded protein: CASSITPGTSGGTEAFF.

The chain uses TRBV19 and TRBJ2-1, with 11 bases lining up with TRBD1. Germline lookup yields CDR1 LNHDA and CDR2 SQIVND (reference sequence). V shed 4 bases and J 3 bases; nucleotides not matched to a gene: 2. The CDR3 is made up of 15 amino acids. The CDR3 region is CASSRGTGGYNEQFF. The DNA of the CDR3 is TGTGCCAGTAGTAGGGGGACAGGGGGCTACAATGAGCAGTTCTTC.

The J gene is TRBJ2-2, the V gene TRBV5-1; 8 bases fit TRBD1. V shed 5 bases and J 2 bases; nucleotides not matched to a gene: 5. Germline CDR1 is SGHRS and CDR2 is YFSETQ. There are 15 residues in the CDR3. CDR3 in amino acids: CASRGGQANTGELFF. The CDR3 coding sequence is TGCGCCAGCAGGGGGGGACAGGCCAACACCGGGGAGCTGTTTTTT.

The V call is TRBV29-1, the J call TRBJ2-1; TRBD1 aligns across 10 bases. CDR1 and CDR2 (germline): SQVTM, ANQGSEA. Trimming at V came to 6 bases and at J to 5 bases, leaving 4 bases not matched to a gene. CDR3 length: 13 amino acids. The CDR3 sequence: CSVRDRGDNEQFF. CDR3 coding DNA: TGCAGCGTACGGGACAGGGGAGACAATGAGCAGTTCTTC.

This sequence joins TRBV4-1 and TRBJ1-5; D uncertain. V was trimmed by 0 bases and J by 5 bases, leaving 14 bases between them. The CDR3 contains 16 residues. Germline V gene sequence: CDR1 MGHRA, CDR2 YSYEKL. Here the CDR3 DNA reads TGCGCCAGCAGCCAAGATACAGCTCTAAGCTATCAGCCCCAGCATTTT. Translating it yields CASSQDTALSYQPQHF.

The V gene is TRBV28, the J gene TRBJ2-3, with 12 bases lining up with TRBD2. Trimming took 3 bases from V and 3 from J; bases not matched to a gene: 1. Germline-derived CDR1 and CDR2 are MDHEN and SYDVKM. CDR3 length: 15 amino acids. CDR3 region: CASSFLAGGTDTQYF. DNA of the CDR3: TGTGCCAGCAGTTTCCTAGCGGGAGGGACAGATACGCAGTATTTT.

The CDR3 DNA is TGTGCCTGTTTGGACAGGGTGGGTGAAAAACTGTTTTTT. Its protein is CACLDRVGEKLFF. This rearrangement joins TRBV30 to TRBJ1-4; the match to TRBD1 covers 8 bases. The CDR3 extends over 13 amino acids. The germline V gene has CDR1 GTSNPN and CDR2 SVGIG (reference sequence). V lost 6 bases to trimming and J lost 7 bases; unmatched junction nucleotides: 7.

V and J are TRBV6-6 and TRBJ1-3; 11 bases are shared with TRBD1. V lost 4 bases to trimming and J lost 0 bases; unmatched junction nucleotides: 2. CDR3 size: 16 residues. Germline V CDR1 and CDR2: MNHNY, SVGAGI (reference sequence). This CDR3 is CASSSGTGGSGNTIYF. The CDR3 DNA reads as TGTGCCAGCAGTTCCGGGACAGGGGGCTCTGGAAACACCATATATTTT.

This chain links TRBV27 with TRBJ1-3, with TRBD1 as a possible D gene (6 bases). The CDR3 extends over 13 amino acids. CDR1 MNHEY and CDR2 SMNVEV come from the germline V gene (reference sequence). Trimming left V 5 bases short and J 4 bases short, with 9 bases between. CDR3 sequence: CASSAGQGNTIYF. DNA of the CDR3: TGTGCCAGCAGTGCCGGACAGGGAAACACCATATATTTT.

The V gene is TRBV2, the J gene TRBJ2-7; 8 positions match TRBD2. Germline lookup yields CDR1 SNHLY and CDR2 FYNNEI. J lost 4 bases, V lost 4 bases, and 9 bases had no gene match. This CDR3 region has 15 residues. Here the CDR3 DNA reads TGTGCCAGCAGTGGACAAGCGGGACTAGGTTACGAGCAGTACTTC. It codes for CASSGQAGLGYEQYF.

This rearrangement joins TRBV27 to TRBJ1-2, with TRBD1 as a possible D gene (6 bases). V was cut by 5 bases and J by 5 bases, with 18 bases left in between. CDR1 is MNHEY, CDR2 SMNVEV, per germline (reference sequence). This CDR3 is built from 15 residues. Here the CDR3 reads CASSPRTAGPYGYTF. For the CDR3, the DNA is TGTGCCAGCAGTCCCCGGACAGCCGGGCCATATGGCTACACCTTC.

The genes are TRBV7-9 and TRBJ2-2; 7 nucleotides align to TRBD2. CDR1 SEHNR and CDR2 FQNEAQ come from the germline V gene (reference sequence). The CDR3 is 17 amino acids. V gave up 5 bases and J gave up 6 bases; unmatched junction bases: 15. The CDR3 protein is CASSPVAGDREAGELFF. In DNA form, the CDR3 reads TGTGCCAGCAGCCCCGTGGCGGGAGATCGGGAGGCCGGGGAGCTGTTTTTT.

The chain is built from TRBV10-1 and TRBJ2-2; D is unclear. Germline V gene data show CDR1 as WNHNN and CDR2 as SYGVQD (reference sequence). This CDR3 is 16 amino acids long. Trimming stripped 4 bases from V and 0 bases from J, with 12 bases between. The CDR3 is CASSARHPTNTGELFF. Written as DNA, the CDR3 is TGCGCCAGCAGTGCTCGACACCCGACGAACACCGGGGAGCTGTTTTTT.

CDR3 loop: CSAGIQDTEAFF. CDR3 in DNA: TGCAGCGCCGGAATACAGGACACTGAAGCTTTCTTT. The V and J genes are TRBV29-1 and TRBJ1-1; maybe TRBD1 (5 bases). CDR1 SQVTM and CDR2 ANQGSEA come from the germline V gene. With 7 bases removed from V and 3 bases from J, the gap between germline ends came to 12 bases. This CDR3 region has 12 residues.

This clone came up a few times. The rearrangement uses TRBV2 and TRBJ2-7, with a tentative D call TRBD2 (6 bases). The CDR3 totals 11 residues. V lost 0 bases, J lost 12 bases, and 9 bases lay in between. CDR1 is SNHLY and CDR2 is FYNNEI in the germline V gene. CDR3 DNA sequence: TGTGCCAGCAGTGAAGCGACGGGAGCGTACTTC. Protein: CASSEATGAYF.

V is TRBV6-1 and J is TRBJ2-7, with a possible D match to TRBD2 (6 bases). CDR3 length: 14 amino acids. Germline values: CDR1 MNHNS, CDR2 SASEGT. Deletions cut 10 bases from V and 3 bases from J, with 19 bases between. CDR3 in amino acids: CATTPASADYEQYF. CDR3 nucleotides: TGTGCCACCACCCCGGCTAGCGCTGACTACGAGCAGTACTTC.